The present T cell receptor (beta chain) was sequenced within a study of OX40 agonist ivuxolimab in advanced cancers. Study details: Checkpoint inhibitors had been given previously to 35% to 50% of patients.

Comment on this clone: What it binds is unknown.

The V and J ends lost 1 base and 1 base respectively, with 6 bases between them. Per the germline V gene, CDR1 is SEHNR and CDR2 is FQNEAQ (reference sequence). This CDR3 is built from 14 residues. General study points: At 0.1 to 3.0 mg/kg, clonal expansion of CD4+ and CD8+ blood T cells had occurred by week 6.

Measured with immunoSEQ multiplex PCR; TCRdb has only the in-frame clones, and not every one. Among 99,000 or so clones listed, about 91% were seen once. Sampling times: baseline, cycle 4 day 1, cycle 7 day 1. This rearrangement joins TRBV7-9 to TRBJ2-3; D gene ambiguous. Source: CD4+ or CD8+ T cells sorted from blood, taken in a trial of the OX40 agonist ivuxolimab. The receptor was derived from an adult with an advanced solid tumor such as melanoma, head and neck, liver or kidney cancer. CDR3 nucleotide sequence: TGTGCCAGCAGCTTAGAGAAGGGCACAGATACGCAGTATTTT. This gives the protein CASSLEKGTDTQYF.